Included here is one T cell receptor beta chain sequence, with context. No cognate antigen has been identified for it. Within one base of it there is no much larger clone, and no base qualities were kept. This sample stems from a study of T cell changes during pregnancy in multiple sclerosis (dated by TCRdb to about 2019). Study-wide context: In women with multiple sclerosis, the researchers looked at how the T cell repertoire shifted as pregnancy progressed.

Between the V and J ends, shortened by 5 bases and 4 bases respectively, the junction contains 11 bases. Looking up the germline V gene yields CDR1 SGHTA and CDR2 FQGNSA. From its cysteine to its phenylalanine, the CDR3 spans 13 amino acids. Only the CDR3 portion is preserved as DNA: 39 bases, with reading frame beginning at the first base. Library preparation employed the immunoSEQ multiplex PCR assay. TCRdb re-hosts the immuneACCESS table, in-frame sequences only. Its copies lack some clones; in the studies checked, an unresolved V gene accounts for under half of them, and the cause for the rest is not known. This sample lists approximately 50,000 clones; approximately 90% were detected once. The ten largest clones capture under 1.5% of the sample.

Here the sequenced sample was peripheral blood, taken in the second trimester of pregnancy. The receptor's source is a female donor with multiple sclerosis, enrolled in a pregnancy study. The chain couples TRBV7-2 to TRBJ1-1, with the D gene not confidently named. The CDR3 amino acid sequence is: CASSPHSFTEAFF. In nucleotides, the sequence is TGTGCCAGCAGCCCCCACAGCTTCACTGAAGCTTTCTTT.